The rows below give T cell receptor beta chains drawn from one sample of a study of T cells in Graves' hyperthyroidism and ophthalmopathy. A single record per CDR3 protein comes from TCRdb applying MiXCR to the multiplex PCR reads. The data show about 640,000 distinct CDR3 sequences, with more than 20% seen just once and roughly 30% held by the top ten. The sequenced material came from blood. All receptors derive from a man aged 25 to 40 with Graves' ophthalmopathy. Each CDR3 is given with its conserved first and last residue. The order of the fields is J gene, clone size, V gene, CDR3 protein. Rows may omit the clone size; those that give it use once, few, many or a size class.

TRBJ1-1 NA TRBV30 CAWSYGTGLTEAFF
TRBJ2-5 NA TRBV14 CASSLSGKLETQYF
TRBJ2-2 many TRBV28 CASSSPGTGVTGELFF
TRBJ1-2 NA TRBV12-3/TRBV12-4 CASSFRGGANYGYTF
TRBJ2-2 NA TRBV7-2 CASRLPSPGELFF
TRBJ1-1 many TRBV11-2 CASSLERQGRWTEAFF
TRBJ2-3 many TRBV11-2 CASSLGPGQGETQYF
TRBJ2-1 many TRBV28 CASSLGAPGSYNEQFF
TRBJ2-5 NA TRBV4-1 CASSQVPRGETQYF
TRBJ1-2 many TRBV28 CASSLPGATNYGYTF
TRBJ2-1 few TRBV12-3/TRBV12-4 CASSFRVASGEQFF
TRBJ2-2 NA TRBV6-2/TRBV6-3 CASSYSILAAGELFF
TRBJ2-2 few TRBV12-3/TRBV12-4 CASRGTVTGELFF
TRBJ2-7 few TRBV6-1 CASSDGLAGYEQYF
TRBJ2-1 NA TRBV6-5 CASSYPGARINEQFF
TRBJ2-7 few TRBV5-1 CASSRDPAYEQYF
TRBJ1-2 NA TRBV6-1 CASSRGQGAGYTF
TRBJ2-1 few TRBV27 CASSLGLGTNEQFF
TRBJ2-6 NA TRBV3-1 CASSRSTGANVLTF
TRBJ2-3 NA TRBV9 CASSVDAGGTDTQYF
TRBJ1-1 NA TRBV29-1 CSVTGAALNTEAFF
TRBJ2-5 few TRBV5-1 CASSWARGLAGEETQYF
TRBJ2-7 few TRBV11-1 CASSFSPPYEQYF
TRBJ2-7 once TRBV5-5 CASSPPNPGPYEQYF
TRBJ2-7 many TRBV6-5 CASSYSSGGPYEQYF
TRBJ2-4 NA TRBV20-1 CSARAADVVLAKNIQYF
TRBJ2-7 NA TRBV18 CASSLQGQNTYEQYF
TRBJ1-1 NA TRBV15 CATSTSGQKNTEAFF
TRBJ2-2 few TRBV7-9 CASKRPRGTSTGELFF
TRBJ1-4 many TRBV7-2 CASSLETGGEKLFF
TRBJ1-5 NA TRBV20-1 CSATTGSYQPQHF
TRBJ1-2 NA TRBV6-1 CASTPTGAAGYTF
TRBJ2-1 many TRBV7-3 CASSLYLAGANEQFF
TRBJ2-7 few TRBV20-1 CSASLAGGPYEQYF
TRBJ2-7 few TRBV13 CASSPAALGQGRREQYF
TRBJ1-1 NA TRBV7-8 CASSIGTLKNTEAFF
TRBJ2-3 NA TRBV28 CASLGGGGADTQYF
TRBJ1-1 many TRBV2 CASSARGGGNTEAFF
TRBJ1-5 NA TRBV6-5 CASSYSNLPRGMVHQPQHF